The 10 T cell receptor beta chains below were found in one sample sequenced in a study of glioma-infiltrating T cells. TCR alpha and beta CDR3 regions were amplified from RNA using iRepertoire nested multiplex PCR. TCRdb re-called the multiplex PCR reads with MiXCR, one entry per CDR3 protein. The table includes roughly 200,000 distinct CDR3 sequences, about 47% detected once. Sequenced: glioma tissue, nonneoplastic brain tissue, or PBMCs (not recorded which). The origin of the receptors is a human donor with low-grade glioma or glioblastoma, undergoing nonglioma brain surgery, or in good health (not recorded which).

This clonotype has only a few counts. This CDR3 is CASSELAGGGDEQFF. The CDR3 nucleotides read TGTGCCAGCAGTGAATTAGCGGGGGGGGGCGATGAGCAGTTCTTC. The chain combines TRBV2 with TRBJ2-1; TRBD2 matches 11 bases. Germline-derived CDR1 and CDR2 are SNHLY and FYNNEI. The CDR3 loop spans 15 amino acids. J gave up 8 bases and V 2 bases, and 5 bases lay outside the gene matches. Full variable domain (remainder filled in from reference TRBV2 and TRBJ2-1): EPEVTQTPSHQVTQMGQEVILRCVPISNHLYFYWYRQILGQKVEFLVSFYNNEISEKSEIFDDQFSVERPDGSNFTLKIRSTKLEDSAMYFCASSELAGGGDEQFFGPGTRLTVL.

Comment on this clonotype: A much larger clone differs by one base, so this may be a read error. This chain links TRBV7-9 with TRBJ2-3; a possible D gene is TRBD2 (6 bases). The V end was cut by 9 bases, the J end by 0 bases, with 16 bases between. The CDR3 spans 15 residues. Germline values: CDR1 SEHNR, CDR2 FQNEAQ (reference sequence). The CDR3 nucleotides read TGTGCCAGAAGCAAAAGGGACTCCAGCACAGATACGCAGTATTTT. It specifies CARSKRDSSTDTQYF.

About this clonotype: With a much larger clone just one base away, this may be a read error. The chain employs TRBV18 and TRBJ2-3; 12 bases are shared with TRBD2. This CDR3 comprises 16 residues. Germline V gene sequence: CDR1 KGHSH, CDR2 LQKENI. The CDR3 DNA reads as TGTGCCAGCTCAAAGACTAGCGGGAGAGGCACAGATACGCATTATTTT. This gives the protein CASSKTSGRGTDTHYF.

This clonotype was recorded once. The conserved phenylalanine or tryptophan is not found at the CDR3 terminus, so this likely reflects a read error. This chain joins TRBV11-2 and TRBJ2-5, with unresolved D. The CDR3 is 11 amino acids. Germline values: CDR1 SGHAT, CDR2 FQNNGV. V was pared by 3 bases and J by 3 bases, with 2 bases between. The CDR3 nucleotides read TGTGCCAGCAGCTTCAAAGAGACCCAGTACTTA. It specifies CASSFKETQYL.

Many counts were recorded for this clonotype. The rearrangement links TRBV28 to TRBJ2-7; D gene uncertain. The germline V and J ends were trimmed by 5 bases and 8 bases, with 16 bases remaining between them. The CDR3 covers 13 residues. Germline V gene lookup returns CDR1 MDHEN and CDR2 SYDVKM. CDR3 in amino acids: CASSTPTRSKQYF. CDR3 nucleotide sequence: TGTGCCAGCAGTACCCCGACCAGGAGCAAGCAGTACTTC.

This clonotype showed up just a few times. This rearrangement joins TRBV12-3 or TRBV12-4 to TRBJ2-3; D unresolved. With 5 bases removed from V and 1 base from J, the gap between germline ends came to 7 bases. The CDR3 loop spans 13 amino acids. CDR3 protein: CASSVVGTDTQYF. The CDR3 nucleotides read TGTGCCAGCAGTGTCGTGGGCACAGATACGCAGTATTTT.

In nucleotides, the CDR3 is TGTGCCAGCAGCCCGTGGACAGGCACGAGAAAGACCCAGTACTTC. Encoded protein: CASSPWTGTRKTQYF. The V and J genes are TRBV5-5 and TRBJ2-5; 7 bases agree with TRBD1. The CDR3 contains 15 residues. V gave up 4 bases and J gave up 6 bases; unmatched junction bases: 12. From germline, CDR1 is SGHKS and CDR2 YYEKEE (reference sequence).

This clonotype was detected a few times. V and J are TRBV12-3 or TRBV12-4 and TRBJ1-3; D is unclear. CDR3 length: 12 amino acids. V gave up 4 bases and J gave up 2 bases, with 3 bases separating them. DNA for the CDR3: TGTGCCAGCAGTTCAGCTGGAAACACCATATATTTT. Translation: CASSSAGNTIYF.

Many counts were recorded for this clonotype. The chain carries TRBV6-6 and TRBJ1-1, with 8 bases lining up with TRBD1. The CDR3 runs 16 residues. Germline V gene lookup returns CDR1 MNHNY and CDR2 SVGAGI (reference sequence). With V trimmed by 0 bases and J by 5 bases, 8 bases remained unmatched. The CDR3 nucleotides are TGTGCCAGCAGTTACTCAGGACAGGGAGGGGTAACTGAAGCTTTCTTT. It yields the protein CASSYSGQGGVTEAFF.

CDR3 nucleotide sequence: TGTGCCAGCAACCATCCGGCGGGAATCGATGAGCAGTACTTC. This encodes CASNHPAGIDEQYF. The chain is built from TRBV3-1 and TRBJ2-7, with D perhaps TRBD2 (6 bases). CDR1 LGHDT and CDR2 YNNKEL come from the germline V gene (reference sequence). The V and J ends lost 7 bases and 7 bases respectively, with 20 bases between them. This CDR3 has 14 residues.